The clone carrying this T cell receptor (beta chain) appeared a single time. Assay: immunoSEQ multiplex PCR; the TCRdb copy retains only in-frame clones and omits some. The sample records roughly 89,000 clones, 91% being singletons. These data are taken from a study of control samples from healthy donors and cancer patients. Trimming cost V 0 bases and J 4 bases, with 6 bases left between them. The CDR3 is 13 amino acids. CDR1 is SGHVS and CDR2 is FQNEAQ in the germline V gene. The sequenced material came from blood. This clonotype originated in a man between 50 and 59 years old in good health. The chain uses TRBV7-8 and TRBJ1-2; D is unresolved. CDR3 protein: CASSLAGSYGYTF. The CDR3 DNA reads as TGTGCCAGCAGCTTAGCGGGAAGCTATGGCTACACCTTC.